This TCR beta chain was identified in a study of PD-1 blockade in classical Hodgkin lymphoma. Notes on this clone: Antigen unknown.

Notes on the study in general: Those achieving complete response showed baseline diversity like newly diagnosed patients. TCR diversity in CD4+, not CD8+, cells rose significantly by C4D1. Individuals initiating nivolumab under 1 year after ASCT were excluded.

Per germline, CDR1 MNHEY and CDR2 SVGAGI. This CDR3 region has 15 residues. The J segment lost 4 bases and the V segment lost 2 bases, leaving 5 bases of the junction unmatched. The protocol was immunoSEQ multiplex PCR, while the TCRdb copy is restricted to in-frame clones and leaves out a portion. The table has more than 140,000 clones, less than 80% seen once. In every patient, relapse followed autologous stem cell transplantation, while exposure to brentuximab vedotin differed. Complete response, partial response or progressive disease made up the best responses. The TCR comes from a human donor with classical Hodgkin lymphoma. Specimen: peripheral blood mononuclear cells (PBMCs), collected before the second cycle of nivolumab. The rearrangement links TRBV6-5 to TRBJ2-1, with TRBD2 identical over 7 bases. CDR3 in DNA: TGTGCCAGCAGTTACCAAGCGGGAATGTACAATGAGCAGTTCTTC. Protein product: CASSYQAGMYNEQFF.